These 10 T cell receptor beta chains originate from one sample sequenced in a study of T cells in Graves' hyperthyroidism and ophthalmopathy. The TCR beta CDR3 regions underwent amplification using RNA transcripts as the source. The TCR CDR3 was amplified in a first-round RT-PCR using the HTBI primer set. TCRdb called the multiplex PCR reads again in MiXCR, with one record for every CDR3 protein. The sample consists of about 760,000 distinct CDR3 sequences, 30% to 40% of them appearing once. The sequenced sample consisted of blood. Receptors were obtained from a middle-aged woman with Graves' hyperthyroidism.

This clonotype has a count of ten or more. V is TRBV29-1 and J is TRBJ1-5; D call uncertain. The CDR3 consists of 12 residues. Germline CDR1 and CDR2: SQVTM and ANQGSEA. The V end lost 5 bases, the J end lost 3 bases, and 8 bases lay between the germline ends. CDR3 loop: CSVRVPNQPQHF. The CDR3 nucleotides are TGCAGCGTTAGGGTCCCCAATCAGCCCCAGCATTTT.

Many counts were recorded for this clonotype. The J gene is TRBJ1-1, the V gene TRBV10-3, with 8 bases aligning to TRBD1. This CDR3 region has 15 residues. V was pared by 10 bases and J by 0 bases, with 10 bases of the junction left unmatched. The V gene's germline CDR1 is ENHRY and CDR2 SYGVKD. CDR3 protein: CATVGQGGLNTEAFF. Written as DNA, the CDR3 is TGTGCCACCGTAGGACAGGGAGGCTTGAACACTGAAGCTTTCTTT.

Many counts were recorded for this clonotype. The chain couples TRBV11-2 to TRBJ2-7; D ambiguous. Germline-derived CDR1 and CDR2 are SGHAT and FQNNGV. V was trimmed by 1 base and J by 2 bases, leaving 9 bases between them. CDR3 size: 14 residues. CDR3 protein: CASSLVSPTYEQYF. CDR3 nucleotides: TGTGCCAGCAGCTTAGTGAGCCCCACCTACGAGCAGTACTTC.

The chain carries TRBV24-1 and TRBJ1-5; D call uncertain. V was trimmed by 11 bases and J by 4 bases, leaving 14 bases between them. This CDR3 has 13 amino acids. In germline, CDR1 is KGHDR, CDR2 SFDVKD. The DNA of the CDR3 is TGTGCCATCAAGGACGACCGAAATCAGCCCCAGCATTTT. It is translated as CAIKDDRNQPQHF.

This clonotype was seen ten or more times. The rearrangement joins TRBV9 to TRBJ1-5; 10 nucleotides agree with TRBD1. The CDR3 loop spans 15 amino acids. Germline V lookup: CDR1 SGDLS, CDR2 YYNGEE. Germline trimming cut 4 bases from V and 7 bases from J; bases unmatched to any gene: 8. The CDR3 protein is CASSPGQGEKQPQHF. CDR3 bases: TGTGCCAGCAGCCCAGGACAGGGGGAAAAGCAGCCCCAGCATTTT.

This clonotype was counted only a few times. This rearrangement joins TRBV6-6 to TRBJ1-2, with 7 positions matching TRBD1. Germline V gives CDR1 MNHNY, CDR2 SVGAGI (reference sequence). The CDR3 spans 13 residues. The V segment lost 0 bases and the J segment 7 bases; nucleotides outside the gene matches: 2. The CDR3 is CASSYSYRGGYTF. CDR3 nucleotides: TGTGCCAGCAGTTACTCCTACAGGGGTGGCTACACCTTC.

The table lists this clonotype with a count of one. The gene calls are TRBV6-1 and TRBJ2-5; the D gene could be TRBD1 or TRBD2 (6 bases each). The CDR3 totals 13 residues. Germline V lookup: CDR1 MNHNS, CDR2 SASEGT. Trimming removed 2 bases at V and 13 bases at J, with 17 bases between. CDR3 sequence: CASSETSLEGVYF. The CDR3 nucleotides read TGTGCCAGCAGTGAAACCTCTTTGGAGGGGGTGTACTTC.

In this sample, this clonotype turned up once. One end of the junction fails to match germline, which may point to a read error. The rearrangement joins TRBV7-9 to TRBJ2-7; 12 bases are shared with TRBD2. Germline V gives CDR1 SEHNR, CDR2 FQNEAQ (reference sequence). The CDR3 length is 17 residues. The CDR3: CASSQGLAGGSSYEQYF. In DNA, the CDR3 is TGCGCCAGCAGCCAAGGCCTAGCGGGAGGGAGCTCCTACGAGCAGTACTTC.

This clonotype has at least ten counts. A read error may produce the germline difference seen at one junction end. The gene calls are TRBV5-1 and TRBJ2-2; 7 positions match TRBD1. CDR1 is SGHRS, CDR2 YFSETQ, per germline. The CDR3 covers 14 residues. As DNA, the CDR3 is TGTGCCAGCAGTCCAGGGGGTGGCACCGGGGAGCTGTTTTTT. Translation gives CASSPGGGTGELFF.

In the case of this clonotype: The junction shows a germline mismatch at one end, possibly a read error. This chain links TRBV4-3 with TRBJ1-2; D might be TRBD1 (6 bases). CDR1 and CDR2 (germline): LGHNA, YSLEER. The CDR3 consists of 15 residues. The CDR3 DNA is TGCGCCAGCAGCCAAGTCGGGGGACAAATCTATGGCTGCACCTTC. Protein: CASSQVGGQIYGCTF.